This T cell receptor (beta chain) was obtained from a study of T cell changes during pregnancy in multiple sclerosis (dated by TCRdb to about 2019). About the investigation overall: Changes in the T cell repertoire over the course of pregnancy were examined in this study in women with multiple sclerosis.

This clone has a single count. Its antigen remains undetermined. No clone much larger than this one lies a single base away; base qualities are absent. The protocol used for the library was the immunoSEQ multiplex PCR assay. Held by TCRdb, this immuneACCESS table contains in-frame sequences only and omits some clones. Under half of the omission traces to an unresolved V gene where checked; the cause of the rest is unknown. In all, the sample holds over 30,000 clones, and about 90% of those were seen once. Clones ranked in the top ten supply 3.5% to 4% of the sample. The germline ends are 13 bases apart after V is trimmed by 4 bases and J by 4 bases. Based on the germline V gene, the CDR1 and CDR2 sequences are SQVTM and ANQGSEA. From the cysteine through the phenylalanine, the CDR3 covers 13 amino acids. Only CDR3 DNA remains: 39 bases, in frame from the first base.

The chain employs TRBV29-1 and TRBJ1-2, with no confidently assigned D gene. Source: CD8+ T cells from peripheral blood mononuclear cells, taken in the third trimester of pregnancy. The TCR sequence derives from a female donor with multiple sclerosis, enrolled in a pregnancy study. The CDR3 region reads CSVVQAGFYGYTF. The DNA sequence is TGCAGCGTTGTTCAGGCGGGCTTCTATGGCTACACCTTC.